One T cell receptor (beta chain) is described in this entry. This sample was taken from a study of CD8+ T cells in alopecia areata. The treatment is: oral pan-JAK inhibitor, 5-10 mg twice daily. Alopecia areata patients had lesional scalp punch biopsies and peripheral blood taken from them. With 3 bases removed from V and 1 base from J, the gap between germline ends came to 12 bases. Germline V lookup: CDR1 GTSNPN, CDR2 SVGIG (reference sequence). This CDR3 is 14 amino acids long. Sequencing used cDNA as its template, made by extracting RNA and reverse transcribing it. Clones were sequenced by immunoSEQ multiplex PCR, and TCRdb holds only the in-frame ones, with some missing. The sample consists of just over 150,000 clones, roughly 65% of them appearing once.

The TCR comes from a human donor with alopecia areata. The sample here was CD4+ T cells sorted from blood, taken at week 4, from a patient treated with tofacitinib. The rearrangement links TRBV30 to TRBJ1-2; a possible D gene is TRBD1 (5 bases). The CDR3 DNA follows: TGTGCCTGGAGCCCAAGACAGAGTAACTATGGCTACACCTTC. It translates to CAWSPRQSNYGYTF.